This TCR beta chain emerged from a study of T cells in localized non-small cell lung cancer (dated by TCRdb to 2018 to 2021). Context from the whole study: T cell repertoires of 236 early-stage NSCLC patients were analyzed, with tumors being compared against uninvolved tumor-adjacent lungs. Of the NSCLC patients, 120 to 150 were male and approximately 100 were female, and the mean age was around 70 years. The cohort was made up of 200 to 250 treatment-naive NSCLC patients whose localized lung tumors had been resected. Summary of the overall study and its limitations: Because multi-region sequencing of the tumors was not done, intratumor heterogeneity could not be ruled out. Longer overall survival was associated with higher T cell density in blood, whereas shorter survival was associated with higher clonality in adjacent lung. Because of the exploratory design, TCR variables were selected using unadjusted p-values without false-discovery rate correction. Uninvolved tumor-adjacent lung showed the highest T cell clonality, higher than tumor, which suggests more focused antigenic responses in the adjacent lung. Of the top 100 tumor clones, a median of roughly 56 were detected in paired uninvolved adjacent lung; under 35 were also among that lung's top 100.

Remarks on this clone: There is no known antigen for this receptor. Base qualities are not provided; no much larger clone lies one nucleotide away.

TCR beta CDR3 regions were sequenced from DNA using the immunoSEQ Assay. The study's own analysis went as follows. T cell density was computed as TCR beta template counts normalized to usable DNA estimated by amplifying housekeeping genes. Richness was estimated using the preseqR package, with extrapolation to 400,000 templates for PBMC samples and to 120,000 templates for tissue samples. Clonality was calculated as one minus Pielou's evenness. Tissue-enriched TCRs were identified by differential abundance testing using productive amino-acid clonotypes, minimum total count 5 and alpha 0.1. Repertoire overlap between compartments was quantified with the Jaccard Index and Morisita Overlap Index. TCR beta CDR3s were clustered by GLIPH together with public tetramer-defined viral CDR3s, and at least three viral sequences plus V-gene enrichment were required for viral motifs. The source is immuneACCESS, and TCRdb retained only in-frame sequences with V and J called. Part of the clones is not carried over; for the studies checked, unresolved V genes explain less than half of this, and the remainder is unexplained. V, J and clone size are those of that table, while D and trimming were read from the DNA. The sample table shows about 75,000 clones, and 80% are seen once. The ten top clones hold 8.5% to 10% of the sample.

At diagnosis, tumor, uninvolved tumor-adjacent lung and peripheral blood were collected and then preserved as a mix of FFPE and fresh-frozen material. For TCR repertoire profiling, the blood samples were analyzed as peripheral blood mononuclear cells. Including cysteine and phenylalanine, the CDR3 has 15 amino acids. The DNA shown is the 45-base CDR3, in frame from base 1. Deletion took 6 bases off V and 2 bases off J, with a span of 16 bases between the germline ends. Taken from the germline V gene (reference sequence), the CDR1 and CDR2 loops are MNHEY and SMNVEV. This receptor was obtained from a female donor over 55 with stage I lung adenocarcinoma. The chain is assembled from TRBV27 and TRBJ2-5; the D gene may be TRBD1 or TRBD2, since each aligns over 6 bases. The sequencing used peripheral blood, collected before any cancer treatment. The CDR3 corresponds to CASRTLQGRQETQYF. The DNA reads TGTGCCAGCAGGACCCTTCAGGGGAGGCAAGAGACCCAGTACTTC.